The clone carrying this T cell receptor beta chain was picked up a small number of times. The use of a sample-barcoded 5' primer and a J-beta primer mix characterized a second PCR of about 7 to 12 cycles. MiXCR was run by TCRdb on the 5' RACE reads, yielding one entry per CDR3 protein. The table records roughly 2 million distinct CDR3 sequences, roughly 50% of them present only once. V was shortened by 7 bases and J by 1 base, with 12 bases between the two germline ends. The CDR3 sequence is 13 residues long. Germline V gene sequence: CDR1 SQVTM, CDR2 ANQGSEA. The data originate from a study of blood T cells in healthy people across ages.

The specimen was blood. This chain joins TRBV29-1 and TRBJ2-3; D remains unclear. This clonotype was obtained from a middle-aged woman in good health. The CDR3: CSAPHEGTDTQYF. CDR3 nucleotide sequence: TGCAGCGCCCCCCACGAGGGCACAGATACGCAGTATTTT.